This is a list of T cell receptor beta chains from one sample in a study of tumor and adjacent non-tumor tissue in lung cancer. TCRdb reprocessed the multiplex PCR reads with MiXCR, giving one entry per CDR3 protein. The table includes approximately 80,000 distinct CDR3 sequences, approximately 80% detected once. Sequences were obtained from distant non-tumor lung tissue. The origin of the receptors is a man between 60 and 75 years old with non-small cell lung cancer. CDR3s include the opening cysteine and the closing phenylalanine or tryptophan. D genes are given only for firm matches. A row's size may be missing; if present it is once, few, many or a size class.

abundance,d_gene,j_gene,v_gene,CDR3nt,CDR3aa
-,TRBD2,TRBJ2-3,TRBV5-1,TGCGCCAGCAGCGCGAGGGGACTAGCGTCCGGAGGGGGGGCAGATACGCAGTATTTT,CASSARGLASGGGADTQYF
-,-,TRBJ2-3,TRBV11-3,TGTGCCAGCAGGAGGGGGGCAGATACGAAGTATTTT,CASRRGADTKYF
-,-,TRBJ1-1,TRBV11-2,-,CASLVGSGTEPFF
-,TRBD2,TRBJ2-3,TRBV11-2,TGTGCCAGCAGTTTTAGCGGGGAAGATACGCAGTATTTT,CASSFSGEDTQYF
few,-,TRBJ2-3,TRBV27,TGTGCCAGCAGTTTTTTGGGCCATACGCAGTATTTT,CASSFLGHTQYF
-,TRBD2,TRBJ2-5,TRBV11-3,TGTGCCAGCAGCTTAGGAGCGGCGGGGGGGCTAGTTAAAGATACCCAGTACTTC,CASSLGAAGGLVKDTQYF
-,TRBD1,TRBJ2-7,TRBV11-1,TGTGCCAGCAGCAAGGACAGGGTTAGAGAGCAGTACTTC,CASSKDRVREQYF
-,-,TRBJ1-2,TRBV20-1,TGCAGTGCTAGATGCGGGACTTCTAACTATGGCTACAGCTTC,CSARCGTSNYGYSF
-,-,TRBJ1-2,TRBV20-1,TGCAGTGCTAAAGGGGGGGACTCCAACTATAGCTACACCTTC,CSAKGGDSNYSYTF
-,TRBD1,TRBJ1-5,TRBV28,TGTGCCAGCAGTTCGTGGACAGGATGTTACAATCAGCCCCAGCATTTT,CASSSWTGCYNQPQHF
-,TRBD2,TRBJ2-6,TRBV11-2,TGTGCCAGCACTCCAACTAGCGCGGGAGCCACTGGGACCAACGTCCTGACTTTC,CASTPTSAGATGTNVLTF
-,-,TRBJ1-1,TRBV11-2,TGTGCCAGTAGCTTAGTCGGGAGTAGCACTGAAGCGTTCTTT,CASSLVGSSTEAFF
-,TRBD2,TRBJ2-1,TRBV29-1,TGCAGCGTTGTAACTTGCGGGAGGGGTGAGCAGTTCTTC,CSVVTCGRGEQFF
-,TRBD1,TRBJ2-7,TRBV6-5,TGTGCCACCAGTGCTTGGGGACAGTCTAGCTACCACGAGCAGTACTTC,CATSAWGQSSYHEQYF
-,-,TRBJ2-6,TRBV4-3,TGCGCCAGCAACCAAGAGGCGGTGTTTGGGGGCAACGTCCTTACTTTC,CASNQEAVFGGNVLTF